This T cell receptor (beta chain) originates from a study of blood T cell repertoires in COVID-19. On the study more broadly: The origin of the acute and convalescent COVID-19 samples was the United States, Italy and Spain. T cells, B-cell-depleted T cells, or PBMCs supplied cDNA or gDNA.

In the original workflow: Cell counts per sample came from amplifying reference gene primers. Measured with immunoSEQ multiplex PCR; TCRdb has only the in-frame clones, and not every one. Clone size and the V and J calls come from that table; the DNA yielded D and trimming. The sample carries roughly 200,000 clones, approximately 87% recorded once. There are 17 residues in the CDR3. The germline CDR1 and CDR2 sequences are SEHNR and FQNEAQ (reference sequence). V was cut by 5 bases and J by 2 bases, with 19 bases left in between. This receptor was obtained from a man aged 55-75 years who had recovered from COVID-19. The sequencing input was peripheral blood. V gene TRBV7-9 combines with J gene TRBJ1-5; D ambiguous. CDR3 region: CASSEPLGGYGNQPQHF. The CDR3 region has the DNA TGTGCCAGCAGCGAGCCTCTCGGAGGTTACGGCAATCAGCCCCAGCATTTT.